This entry lists 13 T cell receptor beta chains sequenced from one sample in a study of T-cell memory formation after mild COVID-19. Via MiXCR, TCRdb re-called the 5' RACE reads, giving one row per CDR3 protein. The sample has under 200,000 distinct CDR3 sequences, 13% seen once; the top ten hold 2.5% to 3.5%. Sample: PBMCs or a T cell subset sorted from them (not recorded which). The receptors were gathered from a man aged 18 to 35 who had mild COVID-19 (a few samples of this study predate the infection). Cell type and time point are not known.

This clonotype was observed a few times. CDR3: CASSFNSGRYNYGYTF. The CDR3 nucleotides read TGCGCCAGCAGCTTTAATTCGGGACGGTATAACTATGGCTACACCTTC. The chain has TRBV5-1 and TRBJ1-2; tentatively, D is TRBD1 (5 bases). The CDR3 is 16 residues long. Trimming removed 2 bases at V and 1 base at J, with 15 bases between. Per the germline V gene, CDR1 is SGHRS and CDR2 is YFSETQ.

V and J are TRBV7-2 and TRBJ1-2; D not certain. CDR1 and CDR2 (germline): SGHTA, FQGNSA. The V and J ends lost 5 bases and 4 bases respectively, with 20 bases between them. The length of the CDR3 is 16 residues. The CDR3: CASSPNPVRNGYGYTF. The CDR3 region has the DNA TGTGCCAGCAGCCCCAATCCCGTGCGGAACGGCTATGGCTACACCTTC.

The rearrangement joins TRBV28 to TRBJ1-3; D unresolved. This CDR3 region has 11 residues. V was pared by 2 bases and J by 12 bases, with 8 bases between. CDR1 is MDHEN and CDR2 is SYDVKM in the germline V gene. The CDR3 loop is CASSLPPGIYF. CDR3 coding DNA: TGTGCCAGCAGTTTACCCCCGGGCATATATTTT.

The V call is TRBV5-5, the J call TRBJ2-7, with TRBD2 as a possible D gene (6 bases). This CDR3 is 15 amino acids long. V shed 3 bases and J shed 3 bases, with 16 bases lying between them. Germline V gene data show CDR1 as SGHKS and CDR2 as YYEKEE (reference sequence). The CDR3 here is CASSSDSGGGYEQYV. DNA of the CDR3: TGTGCCAGCAGCTCCGACAGTGGGGGAGGCTACGAGCAGTACGTC.

This clonotype has a handful of counts. CDR3 residues: CASSPLDEDRPGRSSYEQYF. In DNA form, the CDR3 reads TGTGCCAGCAGCCCTCTTGACGAGGACAGGCCAGGAAGAAGCTCCTACGAGCAGTACTTC. The J gene is TRBJ2-7, the V gene TRBV7-2; 7 bases map to TRBD1. The J segment lost 0 bases and the V segment lost 5 bases, leaving 22 bases of the junction unmatched. The CDR3 spans 20 residues. Germline CDR1 reads SGHTA; CDR2 reads FQGNSA. Together with reference TRBV7-2 and TRBJ2-7, the CDR3 gives the full variable domain: GAGVSQSPSNKVTEKGKDVELRCDPISGHTALYWYRQSLGQGLEFLIYFQGNSAPDKSGLPSDRFSAERTGGSVSTLTIQRTQQEDSAVYLCASSPLDEDRPGRSSYEQYFGPGTRLTVT.

V and J are TRBV5-1 and TRBJ1-2, with D perhaps matching TRBD1 (6 bases). The CDR3 spans 16 residues. From germline, CDR1 is SGHRS and CDR2 YFSETQ. V was cut by 0 bases and J by 7 bases, with 19 bases left in between. CDR3 amino acids: CASSLEAVQGRGGYTF. CDR3 bases: TGCGCCAGCAGCTTGGAGGCTGTTCAGGGGCGCGGTGGCTACACCTTC.

This clonotype appeared a few times. The J gene is TRBJ1-1, the V gene TRBV7-9, with no clear D. CDR3 length: 13 amino acids. V lost 1 base to trimming and J lost 7 bases, with 10 bases between them. The germline V gene has CDR1 SEHNR and CDR2 FQNEAQ (reference sequence). Here the CDR3 reads CASSLEAPNEAFF. CDR3 nucleotide sequence: TGTGCCAGCAGCTTAGAGGCGCCAAATGAAGCTTTCTTT.

V and J are TRBV12-3 or TRBV12-4 and TRBJ1-2; no reliable D call. This CDR3 spans 12 amino acids. The V and J ends lost 0 bases and 4 bases respectively, with 3 bases between them. The CDR3 bases are TGTGCCAGCAGTTTAGCGCTCTATGGCTACACCTTC. Translating gives CASSLALYGYTF.

This clonotype was seen ten or more times. The rearrangement joins TRBV5-1 to TRBJ2-3, with D hard to call. With 3 bases removed from V and 4 bases from J, the gap between germline ends came to 12 bases. Germline CDR1 is SGHRS and CDR2 is YFSETQ. This CDR3 contains 14 residues. CDR3 in amino acids: CASSSQAESDTQYF. The CDR3 nucleotides read TGCGCCAGCAGCTCCCAGGCGGAATCAGATACGCAGTATTTT.

This clonotype showed up just a few times. The CDR3: CASSPRDRGYEQYF. The CDR3 bases are TGTGCCAGCTCCCCGAGGGACAGGGGTTACGAGCAGTACTTC. The rearrangement joins TRBV18 to TRBJ2-7; 10 nucleotides agree with TRBD1. Looked up from germline, CDR1 is KGHSH and CDR2 is LQKENI. Losses at the gene ends were 6 bases for V and 4 bases for J; bases not matched to a gene: 6. The CDR3 has 14 amino acids.

The J gene is TRBJ2-5, the V gene TRBV11-2; D is unclear. CDR1 SGHAT and CDR2 FQNNGV come from the germline V gene. The CDR3 runs to 12 residues. The V end lost 5 bases, the J end lost 5 bases, and 9 bases lay between the germline ends. The CDR3 spells CASSPSTETQYF. Written as DNA, the CDR3 is TGTGCCAGCAGCCCGTCGACTGAGACCCAGTACTTC. Filled out from reference TRBV11-2 and TRBJ2-5, the complete variable domain reads EAGVAQSPRYKIIEKRQSVAFWCNPISGHATLYWYQQILGQGPKLLIQFQNNGVVDDSQLPKDRFSAERLKGVDSTLKIQPAKLEDSAVYLCASSPSTETQYFGPGTRLLVL.

This clonotype was found a few times. The chain links TRBV24-1 to TRBJ2-3; TRBD2 matches 12 bases. Trimming took 2 bases from V and 5 from J; bases not matched to a gene: 1. From germline, CDR1 is KGHDR and CDR2 SFDVKD. The CDR3 has 15 residues. The CDR3 loop is CATSDWTSGEDTQYF. Here the CDR3 DNA reads TGTGCCACCAGTGATTGGACTAGCGGGGAAGATACGCAGTATTTT.

This clonotype was recorded a few times. The chain uses TRBV4-2 and TRBJ2-3; 8 bases line up with TRBD1. J was trimmed by 4 bases and V by 0 bases; bases with no gene match: 9. This CDR3 is 17 amino acids long. CDR1 is LGHNA, CDR2 YNFKEQ, per germline. The CDR3 DNA reads as TGTGCCAGCAGCCAAGATCCGCAGGACAGGGTCGCAGATACGCAGTATTTT. It encodes CASSQDPQDRVADTQYF.